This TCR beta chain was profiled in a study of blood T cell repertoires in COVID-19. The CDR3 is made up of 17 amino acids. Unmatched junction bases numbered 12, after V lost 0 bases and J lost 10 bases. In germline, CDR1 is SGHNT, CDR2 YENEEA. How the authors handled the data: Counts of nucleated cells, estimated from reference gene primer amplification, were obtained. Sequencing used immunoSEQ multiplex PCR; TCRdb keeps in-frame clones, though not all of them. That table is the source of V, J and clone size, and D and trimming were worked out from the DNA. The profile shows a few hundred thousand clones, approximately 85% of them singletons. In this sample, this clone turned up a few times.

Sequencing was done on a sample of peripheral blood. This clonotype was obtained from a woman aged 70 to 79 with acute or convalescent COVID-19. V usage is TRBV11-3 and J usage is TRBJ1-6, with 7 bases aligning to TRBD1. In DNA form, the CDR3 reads TGTGCCAGCAGCTTAGAAGGGGGCCGGCCGGAGGGATCACCCCTCCACTTT. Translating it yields CASSLEGGRPEGSPLHF. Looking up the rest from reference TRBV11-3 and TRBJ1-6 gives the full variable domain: EAGVVQSPRYKIIEKKQPVAFWCNPISGHNTLYWYLQNLGQGPELLIRYENEEAVDDSQLPKDRFSAERLKGVDSTLKIQPAELGDSAVYLCASSLEGGRPEGSPLHFGNGTRLTVT.